This T cell receptor (beta chain) appears in the sequencing data of a study of T cell responses to AZD1222 COVID-19 vaccine listed by TCRdb under 2021. Broadly, across the study: AZD1222 recipients whose second dose came at about 4 weeks and those whose second dose came at about 12 weeks were combined into one group, since spike-specific TCR depth and breadth did not differ between the two schedules. A total of roughly 240 trial participants underwent TCR sequencing, of whom 207 received two doses of AZD1222 and some 25 received two doses of the MenACWY control vaccine. Trial participants were enrolled into age subgroups of 18-55, 56-69 and 70-plus years, which contained around 150, 29 and 61 TCR-sequenced participants, respectively. The paper as a whole reports these results and caveats: Only a handful of AZD1222 recipients were SARS-CoV-2 seropositive at baseline, limiting conclusions about previously exposed vaccinees. Because no day 14 peak-response samples were available, repertoires were characterized only after the peak T cell response. The 56-69-year group was small, and its depth increase did not reach significance, likely because of low power. Participants were mostly white British, with more females than males. The authors suggested clonal diversity may have been underestimated. The vaccine-associated CD4 TCRs covered the entire spike protein, and the dominant responses fell in regions 160-218 and 743-854. Epitopes outside the regions mutated in the B.1.351 and B.1.1.7 variants were reportedly recognized by nearly half of the unique spike-specific TCRs. Spike-specific TCR breadth and depth rose significantly after two AZD1222 doses compared with day 0 and with MenACWY recipients.

This specimen's time point label, interpreted: baseline before first vaccination. Vaccinee samples were obtained from the UK trials COV001 and COV002, which included a single-blind randomized controlled phase 2/3 trial of AZD1222 (ChAdOx1 nCoV-19) in healthy adults. Trial participant PBMC samples were collected at day 0 and day 28 after the second dose for TCRbeta chain sequencing. The CDR3 holds 13 amino acids from the cysteine to the phenylalanine. The entry retains the CDR3 DNA only, 39 bases that are in frame from base 1. CDR1 is given as MNHEY and CDR2 as SVGEGT, both from the germline V gene. V and J lose 4 bases and 5 bases, and a span of 9 bases separates them. The CDR3 regions of human TCRbeta chains were analyzed by immunosequencing. As for the authors' bioinformatics: Repertoire TCRs were matched against a reference library of SARS-CoV-2-specific TCRs generated with the MIRA antigen-specificity platform. Breadth meant the fraction of unique TCRs that were SARS-CoV-2-associated, whereas depth meant the fraction of total T cells that were SARS-CoV-2-associated. Each spike-specific TCR was assigned to its reactive spike region and to a CD4 or CD8 class using the MIRA data. Log10-transformed breadth and depth values were compared by one-way ANOVA with Sidak's multiple comparisons tests. TCRdb retrieved this table from immuneACCESS and kept in-frame rearrangements only. Not all clones are present; in checked studies, unresolved V genes account for under half, and no reason is known for the remainder. V, J and clone size derive from that table, while D and trimming were established from the DNA sequence. For this sample the table gives 140,000 or so clones, of which 80% to 90% were detected only once. The biggest ten clones account for 3% to 4.5% of the sample.

Concerning this clone itself: The target of this receptor is not known. One base away there is no much larger clone; base qualities are not given.

Sequences were derived from peripheral blood, sampled on day 0 of AZD1222 vaccination. This TCR was sampled from an adult in good health. The V gene is TRBV6-2 or TRBV6-3 and the J gene is TRBJ2-1; no D gene call is confident. The nucleotide sequence is TGTGCCAGCAGTTTTGTCCGCCACAATGAGCAGTTCTTC. This sequence encodes CASSFVRHNEQFF.